These 8 T cell receptor beta chains were all obtained from the same sample, sequenced in a study of cytomegalovirus exposure and HLA in healthy donors. It was with 60 Vbeta and 13 Jbeta primers that the PCR ran. Sequenced by immunoSEQ multiplex PCR; TCRdb stores in-frame clones only, minus some. Of 190,000 or so clones listed, 75% to 85% were seen once; the top ten hold 0.65%. Sequenced material: PBMCs. The receptor set was obtained from a boy aged 5 to 17 in good health and CMV-seronegative.

The chain recombines TRBV2 with TRBJ1-1, with D possibly TRBD1 on 5 matching bases. This CDR3 has 13 residues. V dropped 4 bases and J dropped 4 bases, with 10 bases sitting between them. The germline V gene has CDR1 SNHLY and CDR2 FYNNEI. The CDR3 here is CASSGGRGTEAFF. As DNA, the CDR3 is TGTGCCAGCAGTGGTGGGAGGGGCACTGAAGCTTTCTTT.

The chain combines TRBV4-2 with TRBJ1-4, with 7 bases that match TRBD1. The CDR3 totals 15 residues. V lost 1 base, J lost 7 bases, and 6 bases stayed unmatched. Germline values: CDR1 LGHNA, CDR2 YNFKEQ. The CDR3 protein is CASSQGQGSSEKLFF. In DNA form, the CDR3 reads TGTGCCAGCAGCCAAGGACAGGGTAGTAGTGAAAAACTGTTTTTT.

The J gene is TRBJ2-1, the V gene TRBV11-3, with D possibly matching TRBD1 (6 bases). The CDR3 length is 12 residues. Germline V gives CDR1 SGHNT, CDR2 YENEEA. V was trimmed by 5 bases and J by 7 bases, leaving 9 bases between them. The CDR3 spells CASSLGQNEQFF. The CDR3 coding sequence is TGTGCCAGCAGCCTAGGACAGAATGAGCAGTTCTTC.

V gene TRBV30 combines with J gene TRBJ2-7; tentatively, D is TRBD1 (5 bases). The germline V and J ends were trimmed by 2 bases and 2 bases, with 7 bases remaining between them. Germline loops: CDR1 GTSNPN, CDR2 SVGIG (reference sequence). The CDR3 spans 12 residues. CDR3 in amino acids: CAWSSTAYEQYF. The CDR3 nucleotides read TGTGCCTGGAGTTCGACAGCCTACGAGCAGTACTTC.

This clone turned up a few times. The genes are TRBV19 and TRBJ1-5, with D unresolved. Trimming removed 4 bases from V and 4 bases from J, with 11 bases in between. This CDR3 has 14 residues. Germline V CDR1 and CDR2: LNHDA, SQIVND (reference sequence). The CDR3: CASSNPRGNQPQHF. The CDR3 coding sequence is TGTGCCAGTAGTAACCCCCGCGGGAATCAGCCCCAGCATTTT.

CDR3 bases: TGCGCCAGCAGTGAAGTACAGGGATCGACAGATACGCAGTATTTT. Translated: CASSEVQGSTDTQYF. The J gene is TRBJ2-3, the V gene TRBV10-1; D might be TRBD1 (6 bases). V was cut by 3 bases and J by 3 bases, with 13 bases left in between. Germline CDR1 and CDR2: WNHNN and SYGVQD (reference sequence). CDR3 length: 15 amino acids.

The chain links TRBV7-9 to TRBJ2-6; 8 bases align to TRBD1. Germline V lookup: CDR1 SEHNR, CDR2 FQNEAQ (reference sequence). V lost 1 base and J lost 1; bases outside the gene matches: 9. This CDR3 is 19 amino acids long. The DNA of the CDR3 is TGTGCCAGCAGCTTAGAGGGTTCGGACAGGGTTTCTGGGGCCAACGTCCTGACTTTC. This codes for CASSLEGSDRVSGANVLTF.

This clone occurred once. V and J are TRBV5-6 and TRBJ2-5; no reliable D call. Trimming pared 0 bases from V and 5 bases from J, leaving 8 bases between. Germline loops: CDR1 SGHDT, CDR2 YYEEEE. This CDR3 comprises 13 residues. CDR3 in DNA: TGTGCCAGCAGCTTGGCAGGCCCGGAGACCCAGTACTTC. This codes for CASSLAGPETQYF.